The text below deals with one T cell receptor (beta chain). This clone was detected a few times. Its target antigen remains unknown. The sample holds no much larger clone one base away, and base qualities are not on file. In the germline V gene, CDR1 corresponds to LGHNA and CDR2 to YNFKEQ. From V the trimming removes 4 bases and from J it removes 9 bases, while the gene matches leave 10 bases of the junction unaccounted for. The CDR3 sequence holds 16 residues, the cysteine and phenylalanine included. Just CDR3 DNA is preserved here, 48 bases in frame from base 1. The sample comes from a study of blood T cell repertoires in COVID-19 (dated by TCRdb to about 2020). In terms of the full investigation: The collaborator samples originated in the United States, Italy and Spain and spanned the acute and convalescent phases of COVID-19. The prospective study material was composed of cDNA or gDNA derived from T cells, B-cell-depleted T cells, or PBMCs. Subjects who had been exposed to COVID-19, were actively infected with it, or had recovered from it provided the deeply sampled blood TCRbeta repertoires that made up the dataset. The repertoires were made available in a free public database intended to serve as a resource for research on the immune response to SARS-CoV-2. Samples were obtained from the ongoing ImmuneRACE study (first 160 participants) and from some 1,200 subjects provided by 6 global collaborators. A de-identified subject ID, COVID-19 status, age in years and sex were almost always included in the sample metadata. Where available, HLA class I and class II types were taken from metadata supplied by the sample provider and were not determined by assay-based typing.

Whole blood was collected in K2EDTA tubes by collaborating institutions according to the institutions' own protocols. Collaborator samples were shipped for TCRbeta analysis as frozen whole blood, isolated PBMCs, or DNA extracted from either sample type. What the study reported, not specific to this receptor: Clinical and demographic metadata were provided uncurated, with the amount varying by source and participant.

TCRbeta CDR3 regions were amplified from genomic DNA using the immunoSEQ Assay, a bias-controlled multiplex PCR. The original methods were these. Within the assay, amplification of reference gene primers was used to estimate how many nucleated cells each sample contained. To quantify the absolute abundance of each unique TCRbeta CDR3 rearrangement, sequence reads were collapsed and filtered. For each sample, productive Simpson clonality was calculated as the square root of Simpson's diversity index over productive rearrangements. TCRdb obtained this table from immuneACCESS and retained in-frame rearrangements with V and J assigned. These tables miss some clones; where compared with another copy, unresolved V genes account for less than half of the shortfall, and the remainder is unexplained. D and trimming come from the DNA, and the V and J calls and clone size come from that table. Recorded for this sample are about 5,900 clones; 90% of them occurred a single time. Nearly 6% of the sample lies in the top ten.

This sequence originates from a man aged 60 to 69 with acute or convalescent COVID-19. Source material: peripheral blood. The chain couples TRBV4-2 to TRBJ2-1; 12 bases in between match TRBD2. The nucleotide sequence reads TGTGCCAGCAGCCGCCAGACTAGCGGGAGCGATCTTGAGCAGTTCTTC. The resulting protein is CASSRQTSGSDLEQFF.